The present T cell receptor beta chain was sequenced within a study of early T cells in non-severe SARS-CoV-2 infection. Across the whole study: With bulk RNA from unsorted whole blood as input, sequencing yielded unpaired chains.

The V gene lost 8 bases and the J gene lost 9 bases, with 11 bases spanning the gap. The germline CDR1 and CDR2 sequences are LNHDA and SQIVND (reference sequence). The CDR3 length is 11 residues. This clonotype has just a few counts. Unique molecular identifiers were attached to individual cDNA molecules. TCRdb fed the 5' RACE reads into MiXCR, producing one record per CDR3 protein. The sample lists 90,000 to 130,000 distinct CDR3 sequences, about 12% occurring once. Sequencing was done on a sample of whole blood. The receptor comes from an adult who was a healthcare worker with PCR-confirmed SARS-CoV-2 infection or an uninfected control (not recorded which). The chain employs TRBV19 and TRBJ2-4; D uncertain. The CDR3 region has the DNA TGTGCCAGTGTTGAGATGGGCATTCAGTACTTC. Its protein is CASVEMGIQYF.